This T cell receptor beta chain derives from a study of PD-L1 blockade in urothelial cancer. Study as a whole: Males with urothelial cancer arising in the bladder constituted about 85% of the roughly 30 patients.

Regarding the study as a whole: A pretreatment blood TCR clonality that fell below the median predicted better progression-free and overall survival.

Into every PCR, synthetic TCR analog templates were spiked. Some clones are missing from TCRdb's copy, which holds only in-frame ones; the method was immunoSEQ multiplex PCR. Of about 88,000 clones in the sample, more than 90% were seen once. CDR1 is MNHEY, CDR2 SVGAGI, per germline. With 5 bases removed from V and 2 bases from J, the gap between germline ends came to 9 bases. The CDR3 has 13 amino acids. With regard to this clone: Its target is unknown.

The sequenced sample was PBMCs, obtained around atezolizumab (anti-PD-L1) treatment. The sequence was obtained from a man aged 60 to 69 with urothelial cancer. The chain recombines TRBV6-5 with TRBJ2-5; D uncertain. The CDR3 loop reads CASSIGVQETQYF. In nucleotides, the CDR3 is TGTGCCAGCAGTATTGGAGTTCAAGAGACCCAGTACTTC.